A single sample gave rise to the 6 T cell receptor beta chains below, sequenced in a study. MiXCR was run by TCRdb on the 5' RACE reads, yielding one entry per CDR3 protein. This sample has about 250 distinct CDR3 sequences, with 26% found just once. Input material: total memory T cells from blood PBMCs. Subset denoted: transitional memory CD4+ T cells. The receptors shown here come from a male donor with HIV.

V usage is TRBV2 and J usage is TRBJ2-1; TRBD1 matches 8 bases. The CDR3 contains 14 residues. Germline V gene lookup returns CDR1 SNHLY and CDR2 FYNNEI. The V segment lost 7 bases and the J segment 1 base; nucleotides outside the gene matches: 3. CDR3 nucleotides: TGTGCCAGCACCTGGACAGGGTCCTACAATGAGCAGTTCTTC. Protein: CASTWTGSYNEQFF.

The chain couples TRBV30 to TRBJ2-3; 11 bases align to TRBD1. This CDR3 has 15 amino acids. V shed 1 base, J shed 4 bases, and the junction held 4 bases outside the gene matches. Germline CDR1 reads GTSNPN; CDR2 reads SVGIG (reference sequence). The CDR3 DNA reads as TGTGCCTGGAGTGCTGGGACAGGGGGTTCAGATACGCAGTATTTT. Its translation is CAWSAGTGGSDTQYF.

The rearrangement uses TRBV20-1 and TRBJ1-2; maybe TRBD1 (5 bases). This CDR3 spans 12 amino acids. Trimming cost V 0 bases and J 6 bases, with 8 bases left between them. Germline assignment: CDR1 DFQATT and CDR2 SNEGSKA (reference sequence). In DNA, the CDR3 is TGCAGTGCTAGAGATCCAGGGCATGGCTACACCTTC. Translated: CSARDPGHGYTF.

This clonotype was recorded a few times. V usage is TRBV4-1 and J usage is TRBJ2-2, with 7 bases matching TRBD1. J lost 4 bases, V lost 4 bases, and 12 bases had no gene match. From germline, CDR1 is MGHRA and CDR2 YSYEKL. The CDR3 is 17 residues long. CDR3 sequence: CASSLPRTGVGTGELFF. The CDR3 region has the DNA TGCGCCAGCAGCCTCCCTAGGACAGGAGTAGGCACCGGGGAGCTGTTTTTT.

This chain links TRBV10-3 with TRBJ2-1, with 8 bases matching TRBD2. CDR1 ENHRY and CDR2 SYGVKD come from the germline V gene. J was trimmed by 7 bases and V by 6 bases; bases with no gene match: 5. CDR3 length: 13 amino acids. CDR3: CAISTGGGNEQFF. CDR3 DNA sequence: TGTGCCATCAGCACGGGAGGGGGAAATGAGCAGTTCTTC.

A few counts support this clonotype. V and J are TRBV6-4 and TRBJ2-1; the D call may be TRBD1 or TRBD2 (6 bases each). The V gene lost 2 bases and the J gene lost 8 bases, with 13 bases spanning the gap. Germline V gene sequence: CDR1 MRHNA, CDR2 SNTAGT. This CDR3 is built from 14 residues. CDR3 loop: CASSDLSGGDEQFF. The CDR3 nucleotides read TGTGCCAGCAGTGACCTCTCCGGGGGCGATGAGCAGTTCTTC.